The present TCR beta chain was sequenced within a study of CD8 T cells in Susac syndrome. cDNA came from around 0.54 to 1 ug RNA primed by random hexamers. Each CDR3 protein is one row after TCRdb ran MiXCR on the immunoSEQ multiplex PCR reads. There are roughly 190,000 distinct CDR3 sequences in the sample; more than 90% occur only once, and roughly 0.093% lies in the top ten. The CDR3 runs to 15 residues. V was pared by 0 bases and J by 6 bases, with 13 bases between. Germline V gene lookup returns CDR1 SGDLS and CDR2 YYNGEE. The chain couples TRBV9 to TRBJ2-1; perhaps TRBD1 as D (6 bases). Specimen: CD4+ T cells from PBMCs. The sequence was collected from a human donor with Susac syndrome. CDR3: CASSVGTANSNEQFF. Here the CDR3 DNA reads TGTGCCAGCAGCGTAGGGACAGCCAACTCCAATGAGCAGTTCTTC.